This T cell receptor beta chain emerged from a study of blood T cell repertoires in COVID-19. On the study more broadly: Specimens from acute and convalescent COVID-19 originated in the United States, Italy and Spain. Nucleic acid was either cDNA or gDNA, and it came from T cells, B-cell-depleted T cells, or PBMCs.

The CDR3 sequence is 13 residues long. Trimming took 5 bases from V and 7 from J; bases not matched to a gene: 6. Germline V gives CDR1 SGHTA, CDR2 FQGTGA. Among Cohort 3 donors, those recovered had two negative PCRs, clearance, or symptom resolution. Authors' analysis steps: Amplification of reference gene primers provided the estimated nucleated cell counts. Using immunoSEQ multiplex PCR, the repertoire was profiled, and TCRdb retains in-frame clones only, with some absent. That table supplies the V and J calls and clone size; D and trimming were determined from the DNA. The sample holds over 150,000 clones; 75% to 90% are singletons and the top ten take 6.2%.

Source material: PBMCs or T cells enriched from blood (not recorded which). This chain uses TRBV7-3 with TRBJ1-2; 8 nucleotides match TRBD1. This clonotype was sampled from a man aged 40-49 years who had recovered from COVID-19. CDR3 in DNA: TGTGCCAGCAGCCCCGCAGGGGGCCTTGGCTACACCTTC. Translating it yields CASSPAGGLGYTF.